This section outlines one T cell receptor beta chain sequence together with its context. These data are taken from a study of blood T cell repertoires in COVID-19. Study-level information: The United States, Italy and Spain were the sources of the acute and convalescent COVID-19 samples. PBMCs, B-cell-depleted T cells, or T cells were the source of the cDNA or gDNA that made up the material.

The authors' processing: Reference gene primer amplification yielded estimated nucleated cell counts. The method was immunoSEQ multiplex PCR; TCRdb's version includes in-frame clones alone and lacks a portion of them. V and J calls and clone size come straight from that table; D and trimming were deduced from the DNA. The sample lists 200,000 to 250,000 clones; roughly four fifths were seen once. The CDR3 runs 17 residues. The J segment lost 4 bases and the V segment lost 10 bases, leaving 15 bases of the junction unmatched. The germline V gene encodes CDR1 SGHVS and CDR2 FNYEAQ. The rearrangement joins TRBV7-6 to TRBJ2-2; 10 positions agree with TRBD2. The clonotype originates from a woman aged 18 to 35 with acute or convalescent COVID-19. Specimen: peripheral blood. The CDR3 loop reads CATGTPGLAKFTGELFF. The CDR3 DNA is TGTGCCACAGGGACACCGGGACTAGCGAAATTCACCGGGGAGCTGTTTTTT.